Below, 5 T cell receptor beta chains from the same sample are listed, as sequenced in a study of CD8 T cell repertoires and HIV-1 epitope variants. Some clones are missing from TCRdb's copy, which holds only in-frame ones; the method was immunoSEQ multiplex PCR. The repertoire holds tens of thousands of clones, with 74% as singletons. Sequencing was performed on uncultured baseline CD8+ T cells from peripheral blood mononuclear cells (PBMCs). The receptor set was obtained from a male donor with HIV.

V usage is TRBV9 and J usage is TRBJ1-2, with TRBD1 matching over 7 bases. CDR1 and CDR2 (germline): SGDLS, YYNGEE. Germline trimming cut 3 bases from V and 7 bases from J; bases unmatched to any gene: 6. The CDR3 covers 13 residues. In nucleotides, the CDR3 is TGTGCCAGCAGCGGGCAGGGGGGACGTGGCTACACCTTC. Its protein product is CASSGQGGRGYTF.

This clone has a single count. The genes are TRBV7-6 and TRBJ1-1; D is unclear. The ends were cut back, 3 bases at V and 11 bases at J, with 22 bases in the middle. Per the germline V gene, CDR1 is SGHVS and CDR2 is FNYEAQ. This CDR3 has 15 residues. DNA for the CDR3: TGTGCCAGCAGCTTGTTCCGGAGTGACCCTTTGGGCGCTTTCTTT. This gives the protein CASSLFRSDPLGAFF. The complete variable domain, with remaining parts taken from reference TRBV7-6 and TRBJ1-1, reads GAGVSQSPRYKVTKRGQDVALRCDPISGHVSLYWYRQALGQGPEFLTYFNYEAQQDKSGLPNDRFSAERPEGSISTLTIQRTEQRDSAMYRCASSLFRSDPLGAFFGQGTRLTVV.

The chain combines TRBV4-1 with TRBJ2-7; 8 bases agree with TRBD2. The V and J ends lost 4 bases and 5 bases, in that order; junction bases with no gene match: 10. Germline V lookup: CDR1 MGHRA, CDR2 YSYEKL. The CDR3 totals 15 residues. CDR3 coding DNA: TGCGCCAGCAGCCGAGATCGGGAGGGCCGGAACGAGCAGTACTTC. Translated, it gives CASSRDREGRNEQYF.

The chain combines TRBV6-1 with TRBJ2-7; 7 nucleotides match TRBD1. Trimming at V came to 1 base and at J to 8 bases, leaving 2 bases not matched to a gene. Germline CDR1 is MNHNS and CDR2 is SASEGT. The CDR3 covers 12 residues. CDR3 sequence reads: CASSEGGGQQYF. As DNA, the CDR3 is TGTGCCAGCAGTGAAGGAGGGGGCCAGCAGTACTTC.

CDR3 sequence: CASSLSAGGHQPQHF. CDR3 sequence (DNA): TGTGCCAGCAGTTTATCCGCAGGGGGTCATCAGCCCCAGCATTTT. The chain recombines TRBV27 with TRBJ1-5, with TRBD1 identical over 7 bases. V lost 0 bases to trimming and J lost 5 bases; unmatched junction nucleotides: 4. This CDR3 contains 15 residues. CDR1 MNHEY and CDR2 SMNVEV come from the germline V gene (reference sequence).